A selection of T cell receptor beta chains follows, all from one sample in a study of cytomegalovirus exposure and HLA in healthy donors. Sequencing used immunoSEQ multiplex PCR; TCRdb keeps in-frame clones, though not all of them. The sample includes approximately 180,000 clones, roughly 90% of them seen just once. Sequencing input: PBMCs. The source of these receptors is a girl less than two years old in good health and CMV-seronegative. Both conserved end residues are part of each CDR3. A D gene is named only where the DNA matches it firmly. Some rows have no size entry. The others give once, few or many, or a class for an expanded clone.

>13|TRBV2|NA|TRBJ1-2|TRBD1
CASSWDRGYGYTF
TGTGCCAGCAGTTGGGACAGGGGGTACGGCTACACCTTC
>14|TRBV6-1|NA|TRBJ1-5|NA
CASSEVGGYQPQHF
TGTGCCAGCAGTGAAGTTGGGGGGTATCAGCCCCAGCATTTT
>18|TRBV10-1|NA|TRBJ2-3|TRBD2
CAILTSGSPVSGTDTQYF
TGCGCCATATTGACTAGCGGGAGTCCAGTTTCAGGCACAGATACGCAGTATTTT
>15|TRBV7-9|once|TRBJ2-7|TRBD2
CASSLLLAGSYEQYF
TGTGCCAGCAGCTTACTACTAGCGGGCTCCTACGAGCAGTACTTC
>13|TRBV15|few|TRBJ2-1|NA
CATSREGGYEQFF
TGTGCCACCAGCAGAGAGGGAGGTTATGAGCAGTTCTTC
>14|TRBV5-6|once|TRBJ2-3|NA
CASSLGGYTDTQYF
TGTGCCAGCAGCTTGGGCGGGTACACAGATACGCAGTATTTT
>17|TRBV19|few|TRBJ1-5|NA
CASSQQGPPYSNQPQHF
TGTGCCAGTAGTCAGCAGGGCCCCCCTTATAGCAATCAGCCCCAGCATTTT
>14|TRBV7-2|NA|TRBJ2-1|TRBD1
CASSSQGALDEQFF
TGTGCCAGCAGCTCACAGGGGGCCTTGGATGAGCAGTTCTTC
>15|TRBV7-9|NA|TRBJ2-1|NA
CASRPVSGTYNEQFF
TGTGCCAGCAGGCCCGTATCAGGAACCTACAATGAGCAGTTCTTC
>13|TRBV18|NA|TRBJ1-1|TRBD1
CASSRETGVEAFF
TGTGCCAGCTCACGGGAGACAGGGGTTGAAGCTTTCTTT
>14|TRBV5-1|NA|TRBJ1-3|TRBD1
CASSPRDRGNTIYF
TGCGCCAGCAGCCCCCGGGACAGAGGAAACACCATATATTTT
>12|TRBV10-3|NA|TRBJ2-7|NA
CAIRRGLDEQYF
TGTGCCATCAGGCGGGGCCTTGACGAGCAGTACTTC
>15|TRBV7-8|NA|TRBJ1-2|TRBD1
CASSQGDRGPGGYTF
TGTGCCAGCAGCCAAGGGGACAGGGGGCCGGGTGGCTACACCTTC
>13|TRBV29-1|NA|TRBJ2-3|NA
CSVGPGSTDTQYF
TGCAGCGTTGGTCCAGGGAGCACAGATACGCAGTATTTT
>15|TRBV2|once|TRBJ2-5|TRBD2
CASSHPGLAGETQYF
TGTGCCAGCAGTCACCCGGGACTAGCGGGGGAGACCCAGTACTTC
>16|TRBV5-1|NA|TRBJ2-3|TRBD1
CASSSDRGIGTDTQYF
TGCGCCAGCAGCTCGGACAGGGGGATTGGCACAGATACGCAGTATTTT
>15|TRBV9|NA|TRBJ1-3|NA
CASSVVSTPGNTIYF
TGTGCCAGCAGCGTAGTCTCAACTCCTGGAAACACCATATATTTT
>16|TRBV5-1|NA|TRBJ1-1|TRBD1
CASSPVIAATGREAFF
TGCGCCAGCAGCCCAGTGATCGCCGCGACAGGGAGAGAAGCTTTCTTT
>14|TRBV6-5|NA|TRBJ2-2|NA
CASSYYGGPRELFF
TGTGCCAGCAGTTATTACGGGGGGCCTAGGGAGCTGTTTTTT
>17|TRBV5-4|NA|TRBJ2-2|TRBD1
CASSLQTVQGVAGELFF
TGTGCCAGCAGCTTGCAAACGGTACAGGGGGTGGCCGGGGAGCTGTTTTTT
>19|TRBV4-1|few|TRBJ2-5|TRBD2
CASSRARVGAGVPRETQYF
TGCGCCAGCAGCCGAGCGAGGGTTGGAGCGGGGGTACCTAGAGAGACCCAGTACTTC
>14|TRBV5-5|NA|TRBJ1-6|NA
CASSLVVEGSPLHF
TGTGCCAGCAGCTTGGTTGTGGAGGGCTCACCCCTCCACTTT
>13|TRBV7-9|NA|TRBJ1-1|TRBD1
CSSSYRGRAEAFF
TGTTCCAGCAGCTACAGGGGGCGAGCTGAAGCTTTCTTT
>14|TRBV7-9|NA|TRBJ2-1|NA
CASSSGRRYNEQFF
TGTGCCAGCAGCTCGGGTCGGCGGTACAATGAGCAGTTCTTC
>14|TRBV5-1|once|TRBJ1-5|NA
CASSLTGNNQPQHF
TGCGCCAGCAGCTTGACAGGGAACAATCAGCCCCAGCATTTT
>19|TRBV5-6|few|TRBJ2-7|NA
CASSYSRPPTALRDWEQYF
TGTGCCAGCAGCTACTCGCGACCACCGACGGCCCTCCGGGACTGGGAGCAGTACTTC
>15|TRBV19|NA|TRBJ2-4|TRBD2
CASSILTSGLNIQYF
TGTGCCAGTAGTATTTTGACTAGCGGGCTAAACATTCAGTACTTC